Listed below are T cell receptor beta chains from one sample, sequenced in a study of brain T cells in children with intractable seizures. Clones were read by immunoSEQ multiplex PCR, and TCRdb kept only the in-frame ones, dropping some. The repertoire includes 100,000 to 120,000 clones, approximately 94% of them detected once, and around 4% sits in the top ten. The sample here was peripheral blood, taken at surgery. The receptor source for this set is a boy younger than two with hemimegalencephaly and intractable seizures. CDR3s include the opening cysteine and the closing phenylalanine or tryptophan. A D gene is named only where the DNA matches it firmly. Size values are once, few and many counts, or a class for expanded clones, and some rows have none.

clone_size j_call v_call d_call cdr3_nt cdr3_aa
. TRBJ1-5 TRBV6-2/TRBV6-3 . TGTGCCAGCAGTTATCGGCTAAGCAATCAGCCCCAGCATTTT CASSYRLSNQPQHF
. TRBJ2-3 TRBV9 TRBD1 TGTGCCAGCAGCCTTTCGCCCGGGACAGGGGGCACAGATACGCAGTATTTT CASSLSPGTGGTDTQYF
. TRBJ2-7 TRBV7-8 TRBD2 TGTGCCAGCAGCTTATCCTGGGCTAGCGGAACCTACGAGCAGTACTTC CASSLSWASGTYEQYF
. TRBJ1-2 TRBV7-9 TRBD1 TGTGCCAGCAGCTCCACCGGGACAGGCTATGGCTACACCTTC CASSSTGTGYGYTF
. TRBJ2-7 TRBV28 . TGTGCCAGCAGTTTAATAGCGGAGGCCTACGAGCAGTACTTC CASSLIAEAYEQYF
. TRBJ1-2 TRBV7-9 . TGTGCCAGCAGTGACAGAAACTATGGCTACACCTTC CASSDRNYGYTF
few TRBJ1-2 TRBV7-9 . TGTGCCAGCAGCTTAGCAGGGGTTCATGGCTACACCTTC CASSLAGVHGYTF
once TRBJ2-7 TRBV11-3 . TGTGCCAGCAGCCCTAGGAAAGGCTACGAGCAGTACTTC CASSPRKGYEQYF
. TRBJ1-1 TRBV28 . TGTGCCAGCAGTTTTTGGGAGCAGGAAGCTTTCTTT CASSFWEQEAFF
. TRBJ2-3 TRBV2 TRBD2 TGTGCCAGCACCGAAGGATGGCTAGCGGGTCGGGACTATACGCAGTATTTT CASTEGWLAGRDYTQYF
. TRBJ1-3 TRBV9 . TGTGCCAGCAGCGTAGCGCACCATGGAAACACCATATATTTT CASSVAHHGNTIYF
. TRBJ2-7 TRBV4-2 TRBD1 TGTGCCAGCAGCCAAGATCCAGGGGGCTCCTACGAGCAGTACTTC CASSQDPGGSYEQYF
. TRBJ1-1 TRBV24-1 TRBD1 TGTGCCACCAGGGGGACAGGGGGTTCATCTGAAGCTTTCTTT CATRGTGGSSEAFF
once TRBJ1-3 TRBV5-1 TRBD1 TGCGCCAGCAGCGGGGGACAGACAAGCTCTGGAAACACCATATATTTT CASSGGQTSSGNTIYF
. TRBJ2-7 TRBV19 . TGTGCCAGTAGTAGAATATCGGGAGATGCCTACGAGCAGTACTTC CASSRISGDAYEQYF
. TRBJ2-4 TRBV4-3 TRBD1 TGCGCCAGCAGCCGGAATATAGGGGGCTCGGCCAAAAACATTCAGTACTTC CASSRNIGGSAKNIQYF
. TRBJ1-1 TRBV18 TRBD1 TGTGCCAGCTCACCATGGCAGGGGGCGCAAACTGAAGCTTTCTTT CASSPWQGAQTEAFF
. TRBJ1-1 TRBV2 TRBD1 TGTGCCAGCAGTACAGACAGGGTGACTGAAGCTTTCTTT CASSTDRVTEAFF
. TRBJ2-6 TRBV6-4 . TGTGCCAGCAGTGACGTTCTTGCGGGGTTTGGTTCTGGGGCCAACGTCCTGACTTTC CASSDVLAGFGSGANVLTF
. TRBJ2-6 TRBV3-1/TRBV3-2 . TGTGCCAGCAGCCAAGACAGCTCTGGGGCCAACGTCCTGACTTTC CASSQDSSGANVLTF
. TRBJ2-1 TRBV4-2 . TGTGCCAGCAGCCAAACTGGGGGCTCCTACAATGAGCAGTTCTTC CASSQTGGSYNEQFF
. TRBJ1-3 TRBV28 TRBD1 TGTGCCAGCAGCGGACAGGACCGCTCTGGAAACACCATATATTTT CASSGQDRSGNTIYF
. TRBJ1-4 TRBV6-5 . TGTGCCAGCAGTTACGGGGGGCCCGGTGAAAAACTGTTTTTT CASSYGGPGEKLFF
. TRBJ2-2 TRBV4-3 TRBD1 TGCGCCAGCCGGGACAGGGAGAGCGGCACCGGGGAGCTGTTTTTT CASRDRESGTGELFF
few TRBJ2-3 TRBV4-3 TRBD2 TGCGCCAGCAGCCCCGGGACTAGCCTAATCACAGATACGCAGTATTTT CASSPGTSLITDTQYF
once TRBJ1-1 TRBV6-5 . TGTGCCAGCAACCTCCACCAAGGGGCCACTGAAGCTTTCTTT CASNLHQGATEAFF
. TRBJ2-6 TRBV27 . TGTGCCAGCAGTGCTGCGGGTGGTGGGGCCAACGTCCTGACTTTC CASSAAGGGANVLTF
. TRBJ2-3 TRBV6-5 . TGTGCCAGCACCAAGAGGGGGGGATCCACAGATACGCAGTATTTT CASTKRGGSTDTQYF
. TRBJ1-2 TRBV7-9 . TGTGCCAGCAGATTAGAGGGTTTCAGCTATGGCTACACCTTC CASRLEGFSYGYTF
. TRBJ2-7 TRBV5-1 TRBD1 TGCGCCAGCAGCTCCCGGGACAGGGCCTACGAGCAGTACTTC CASSSRDRAYEQYF
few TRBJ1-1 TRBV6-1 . TGTGCCAGCAGTGAATTCTCGAGGGCGGTTATGAACACTGAAGCTTTCTTT CASSEFSRAVMNTEAFF
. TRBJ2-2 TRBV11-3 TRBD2 TGTGCCGGCGGGCAGCGGGATAACACCGGGGAGCTGTTTTTT CAGGQRDNTGELFF
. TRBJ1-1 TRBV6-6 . TGTGCCAGCAGTTACTCCAAGGGACGTCAACAAGCCCAAGCTTTCTTT CASSYSKGRQQAQAFF
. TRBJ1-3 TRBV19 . TGTGCCAGTAGTATCTCAGGCTCTGGAAACACCATATATTTT CASSISGSGNTIYF
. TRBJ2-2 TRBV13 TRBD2 TGTGCCAGCAGCTTCGACAGCTGGAGCGGGAGTACCGGGGAGCTGTTTTTT CASSFDSWSGSTGELFF
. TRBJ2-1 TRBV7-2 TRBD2 TGTGCCAGCAGCTTAGCTGGGAGGGGTGAGCAGTTCTTC CASSLAGRGEQFF
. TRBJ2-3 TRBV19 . TGTGCCAGTAGGCCTCCGGGACTCCCCGAAGATACGCAGTATTTT CASRPPGLPEDTQYF
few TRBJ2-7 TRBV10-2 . TGCGCCAGCAGGGACACCGGACGCTCCTACGAGCAGTACTTC CASRDTGRSYEQYF
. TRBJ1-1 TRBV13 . TGTGCCACCCGAGGGCAGACGAACACTGAAGCTTTCTTT CATRGQTNTEAFF
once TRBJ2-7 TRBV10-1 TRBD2 TGCGCCAGCGCCAATCCGGTAGAGATGTGGGAAAAGAGGACTAGCGGGATTAAATCCTACGAGCAGTACTTC CASANPVEMWEKRTSGIKSYEQYF
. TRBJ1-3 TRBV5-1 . TGCGCCAGCAGTCCCTCGGGGAACACTGGAAACACCATATATTTT CASSPSGNTGNTIYF
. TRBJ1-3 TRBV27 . TGTGCCAGCAGTCTGGACGGAGCCTCTGGAAACACCATATATTTT CASSLDGASGNTIYF
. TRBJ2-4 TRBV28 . TGTGCCAGCAGCCTGGGGACTCTTCCCCCCAAAAACATTCAGTACTTC CASSLGTLPPKNIQYF
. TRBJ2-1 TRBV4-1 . TGCGCCAGCAGCCAAGAGCCCCCGTGGTTGAGCTCCTACAATGAGCAGTTCTTC CASSQEPPWLSSYNEQFF
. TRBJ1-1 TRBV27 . TGTGCCAGCAGTTCCTCGAGGAGGAACACTGAAGCTTTCTTT CASSSSRRNTEAFF
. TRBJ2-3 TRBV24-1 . TGTGCCACCAGTGCTCCAGATACGCAGTATTTT CATSAPDTQYF
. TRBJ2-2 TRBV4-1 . TGCGGCAGTTCGTGGCGGGATAGGGTCGGGGAGCTGTTTTTT CGSSWRDRVGELFF
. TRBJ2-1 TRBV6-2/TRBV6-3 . TGTGCCAGCAGTTACCCGCCCCCCCATGAGCAGTTCTTC CASSYPPPHEQFF
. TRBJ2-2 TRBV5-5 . TGTGCCAGCAGTTTACAGGGTCCCGGGGAGCTGTTTTTT CASSLQGPGELFF
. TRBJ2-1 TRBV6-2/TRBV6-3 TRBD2 TGTGCCAGCAGTTACTCGAAACTAGCGGGCTACAATGAGCAGTTCTTC CASSYSKLAGYNEQFF
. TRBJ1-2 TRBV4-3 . TGCGCCAGCAGCCCTGAAGGTAGGGGCTATGGCTACACCTTC CASSPEGRGYGYTF
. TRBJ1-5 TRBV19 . TGTGCCAGTAGTATTTGGCAGGTCAATCAGCCCCAGCATTTT CASSIWQVNQPQHF
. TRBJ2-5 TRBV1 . TGCACCAGCAGCCAAGATGCAGGGGGAGAGACCCAGTACTTC CTSSQDAGGETQYF
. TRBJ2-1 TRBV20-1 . TGCAGTGCTCATGGCAATGAGCAGTTCTTC CSAHGNEQFF
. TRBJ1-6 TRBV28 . TGTGCCAGCACCAGTGCAATTATTAATTCACCCCTCCACTTT CASTSAIINSPLHF
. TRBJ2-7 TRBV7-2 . TGTGCCAGCAGCCCCTGGGGAACAGGGTTGGAGGCGCGCGAGCAGTACTTC CASSPWGTGLEAREQYF
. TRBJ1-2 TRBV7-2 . TGTGCCAGCAGCTCCCAGACCCTCTATGGCTACACCTTC CASSSQTLYGYTF
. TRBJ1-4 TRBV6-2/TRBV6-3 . TGTGCCAGCAGTCGACAGGCTAATGAAAAACTGTTTTTT CASSRQANEKLFF
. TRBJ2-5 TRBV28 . TGTGCCAGCAGTTTAGCACGGGGATTCCAAGAGACCCAGTACTTC CASSLARGFQETQYF